The 14 T cell receptor beta chains given below trace back to one sample, sequenced in a study of neurological immune-mediated disorders. TCRdb re-called the 5' RACE reads with MiXCR, one entry per CDR3 protein. The sample shows 20,000 to 30,000 distinct CDR3 sequences, 13% of them seen only once. The sample consisted of PBMCs. Receptors were obtained from a woman aged 55-70 years with HTLV-1-associated myelopathy (HAM/TSP).

The chain couples TRBV20-1 to TRBJ1-1; possible D gene TRBD1, 6 bases. The ends were cut back, 7 bases at V and 0 bases at J, with 9 bases in the middle. CDR1 is DFQATT, CDR2 SNEGSKA, per germline (reference sequence). CDR3 length: 12 residues. CDR3: CSVRGVNTEAFF. DNA of the CDR3: TGCAGTGTAAGGGGGGTGAACACTGAAGCTTTCTTT.

This clonotype was observed many times. This sequence joins TRBV5-1 and TRBJ2-2; the match to TRBD1 covers 9 bases. This CDR3 has 15 residues. Germline trimming cut 6 bases from V and 4 bases from J; bases unmatched to any gene: 7. Per the germline V gene, CDR1 is SGHRS and CDR2 is YFSETQ. CDR3 nucleotide sequence: TGCGCCAGCACCCAAACAGGGGGCGGCACCGGGGAGCTGTTTTTT. Amino acids: CASTQTGGGTGELFF.

V and J are TRBV11-3 and TRBJ2-3, with TRBD2 matching over 13 bases. The CDR3 spans 15 residues. Trimming at V came to 5 bases and at J to 11 bases, leaving 10 bases not matched to a gene. Germline V lookup: CDR1 SGHNT, CDR2 YENEEA. In DNA form, the CDR3 reads TGTGCCAGCAGCCCACTAGCGGGGGGGACAGGTGAGCAGTATTTT. This codes for CASSPLAGGTGEQYF.

In this sample, this clonotype turned up many times. The chain combines TRBV20-1 with TRBJ1-2; tentative D call: TRBD1 (6 bases). This CDR3 comprises 15 residues. The germline CDR1 and CDR2 sequences are DFQATT and SNEGSKA (reference sequence). Trimming left V 0 bases short and J 2 bases short, with 13 bases between. The CDR3 sequence is CSARDWAGANYGYTF. CDR3 DNA sequence: TGCAGTGCTAGAGATTGGGCAGGGGCGAACTATGGCTACACCTTC.

This clonotype was observed at least ten times. J is TRBJ2-1 and V is TRBV20-1; 8 bases align to TRBD2. V was clipped by 0 bases and J by 10 bases; unmatched bases: 5. CDR3 length equals 13 residues. CDR1 DFQATT and CDR2 SNEGSKA come from the germline V gene (reference sequence). CDR3 sequence reads: CSARDVRGGEQFF. The CDR3 DNA reads as TGCAGTGCTAGAGATGTACGGGGGGGGGAGCAGTTCTTC.

This clonotype has ten or more counts. The J gene is TRBJ2-6, the V gene TRBV9, with 11 bases fitting TRBD1. Per germline, CDR1 SGDLS and CDR2 YYNGEE. The V gene end was trimmed by 3 bases and the J gene end by 4 bases; junction bases not matched to a gene: 9. The CDR3 runs 18 residues. CDR3 sequence reads: CASSERDRGVPGANVLTF. CDR3 bases: TGTGCCAGCAGCGAGAGGGACAGGGGGGTACCAGGGGCCAACGTCCTGACTTTC.

This clonotype was recorded at least ten times. The chain combines TRBV7-9 with TRBJ1-1, with unresolved D. Germline CDR1 and CDR2: SEHNR and FQNEAQ (reference sequence). There are 13 residues in the CDR3. With 3 bases removed from V and 0 bases from J, the gap between germline ends came to 5 bases. CDR3 in DNA: TGTGCCAGCAGCTTTACGGTGAACACTGAAGCTTTCTTT. This translates into CASSFTVNTEAFF.

This clonotype has only a few counts. The J gene is TRBJ2-1, the V gene TRBV5-4; 12 bases fit TRBD2. Unmatched junction bases numbered 2, after V lost 2 bases and J lost 5 bases. The germline V gene encodes CDR1 SGHNT and CDR2 YYREEE (reference sequence). The CDR3 is made up of 15 amino acids. The CDR3 loop reads CASSFGLAGNNEQFF. CDR3 coding DNA: TGTGCCAGCAGCTTCGGACTAGCGGGGAACAATGAGCAGTTCTTC.

The chain links TRBV7-6 to TRBJ1-4; 11 positions agree with TRBD1. There are 14 residues in the CDR3. Per germline, CDR1 SGHVS and CDR2 FNYEAQ. Trimming cost V 5 bases and J 8 bases; bases outside gene matches: 4. CDR3 amino acids: CASSPRTGGEKLFF. The CDR3 nucleotides read TGTGCCAGCAGCCCGCGGACAGGGGGCGAAAAACTGTTTTTT.

This clonotype was picked up many times. The rearrangement joins TRBV20-1 to TRBJ2-3; 8 nucleotides align to TRBD2. Germline-derived CDR1 and CDR2 are DFQATT and SNEGSKA (reference sequence). The CDR3 totals 15 residues. The V gene end was trimmed by 0 bases and the J gene end by 0 bases; junction bases not matched to a gene: 2. CDR3: CSARDLAGSTDTQYF. CDR3 coding DNA: TGCAGTGCTAGAGATTTAGCGGGGAGCACAGATACGCAGTATTTT.

This clonotype was observed many times. V is TRBV6-2 or TRBV6-3 and J is TRBJ1-1; maybe TRBD1 (5 bases). The length of the CDR3 is 14 residues. The V gene lost 0 bases and the J gene lost 4 bases, with 9 bases spanning the gap. Germline values: CDR1 MNHEY, CDR2 SVGEGT. The CDR3 nucleotides read TGTGCCAGCAGTTACTCGACAGCCCGCACTGAAGCTTTCTTT. This gives the protein CASSYSTARTEAFF.

This clonotype has ten or more counts. J is TRBJ1-2 and V is TRBV5-6, with 7 bases matching TRBD1. In germline, CDR1 is SGHDT, CDR2 YYEEEE. The CDR3 spans 14 residues. Germline trimming cut 0 bases from V and 6 bases from J; bases unmatched to any gene: 5. The CDR3 nucleotides read TGTGCCAGCAGCTTGGCCGGGACAGTCCATGGCTACACCTTC. As protein: CASSLAGTVHGYTF.

This clonotype was observed many times. V usage is TRBV10-1 and J usage is TRBJ2-5; the D gene is possibly TRBD2 (5 bases). The CDR3 loop spans 9 amino acids. Trimming left V 8 bases short and J 9 bases short, with 7 bases between. Germline CDR1 reads WNHNN; CDR2 reads SYGVQD (reference sequence). The CDR3: CASWEPQYF. The CDR3 bases are TGCGCCAGCTGGGAGCCCCAGTACTTC.

This clonotype showed up many times. The V gene is TRBV5-1, the J gene TRBJ2-2; no firm D call. Deletions cut 0 bases from V and 4 bases from J, with 10 bases between. CDR1 SGHRS and CDR2 YFSETQ come from the germline V gene. The CDR3 runs 15 residues. CDR3 loop: CASSLVQIFTGELFF. DNA for the CDR3: TGCGCCAGCAGCTTGGTACAGATTTTCACCGGGGAGCTGTTTTTT. The whole variable domain, remainder taken from reference TRBV5-1 and TRBJ2-2, is KAGVTQTPRYLIKTRGQQVTLSCSPISGHRSVSWYQQTPGQGLQFLFEYFSETQRNKGNFPGRFSGRQFSNSRSEMNVSTLELGDSALYLCASSLVQIFTGELFFGEGSRLTVL.